These 31 T cell receptor beta chains were all obtained from the same sample, sequenced in a study of shared clonotypes between healthy human individuals (dated by TCRdb to 2019 to 2021). The library was made by the immunoSEQ multiplex PCR assay. TCRdb carries this immuneACCESS record with in-frame sequences only. Its versions omit some clonotypes, under half of them owing to an unresolved V gene in the studies checked, with the rest unexplained. For this sample there are millions of clones; around nine tenths appear just once. Together, the top ten hold around 0.15% of the sample. The sequenced sample consisted of naive CD4+ T cells sorted from blood. The sample's cell subset or site label, in plain terms: CD45RA+ positively selected. These receptors all stem from a man between 18 and 29 years old in good health.

The V gene is TRBV11-2, the J gene TRBJ2-7; D not certain. V was cut by 4 bases and J by 3 bases, with 7 bases left in between. Germline-derived CDR1 and CDR2 are SGHAT and FQNNGV. The CDR3 loop spans 12 amino acids. CDR3 in DNA: TGTGCCAGCAGCTCCATCAACTACGAGCAGTACTTC. This translates into CASSSINYEQYF.

The chain employs TRBV6-6 and TRBJ2-1, with D unclear. CDR1 is MNHNY, CDR2 SVGAGI, per germline (reference sequence). This CDR3 region has 14 residues. The V end lost 5 bases, the J end lost 4 bases, and 12 bases lay between the germline ends. CDR3 protein: CASSPPGAYNEQFF. The CDR3, as DNA: TGTGCCAGCAGTCCCCCCGGAGCTTACAATGAGCAGTTCTTC.

The gene calls are TRBV7-8 and TRBJ1-1; D is uncertain. The V gene's germline CDR1 is SGHVS and CDR2 FQNEAQ. Between the trimmed V and J ends, which lost 1 base and 10 bases, there was a span of 10 bases. The CDR3 consists of 12 residues. The CDR3 nucleotides are TGTGCCAGCAGCTTAGTAAAGCAGCTAGCTTTCTTT. It specifies CASSLVKQLAFF.

The sample holds a few counts of this clone. The V call is TRBV6-5, the J call TRBJ1-1; D unclear. The CDR3 contains 11 residues. V was pared by 9 bases and J by 3 bases, with 8 bases between. The germline gives CDR1 MNHEY, CDR2 SVGAGI. In DNA form, the CDR3 reads TGTGCCAGTATCCGTGACACTGAAGCTTTCTTT. It yields the protein CASIRDTEAFF.

This rearrangement joins TRBV5-1 to TRBJ1-5; D not certain. This CDR3 has 14 amino acids. V was shortened by 3 bases and J by 5 bases, with 12 bases between the two germline ends. Germline CDR1 is SGHRS and CDR2 is YFSETQ. CDR3 in DNA: TGCGCCAGCAGCTCACCCCACAGTTATCAGCCCCAGCATTTT. This gives the protein CASSSPHSYQPQHF.

On this clone: Within the sample, other DNA sequences also encode this same CDR3. V gene TRBV7-9 combines with J gene TRBJ2-2, with 8 bases matching TRBD1. The CDR3 is 15 residues long. After removal of 5 bases from V and 0 bases from J, the junction contained 2 bases not matched to a gene. Germline V lookup: CDR1 SEHNR, CDR2 FQNEAQ (reference sequence). The chain's CDR3 is CASSLDRANTGELFF. The CDR3 DNA reads TGTGCCAGCAGCCTGGACAGGGCGAACACCGGGGAGCTGTTTTTT.

The chain carries TRBV5-1 and TRBJ2-3, with 11 bases aligning to TRBD2. Germline lookup yields CDR1 SGHRS and CDR2 YFSETQ. The CDR3 contains 16 residues. V trimming: 4 bases; J trimming: 5 bases; junction bases outside the gene matches: 9. CDR3 DNA sequence: TGCGCCAGCAGCGAGGTAGCGGGGGGGATTGGAGATACGCAGTATTTT. Residues: CASSEVAGGIGDTQYF.

The chain joins TRBV6-5 to TRBJ1-2; TRBD1 matches 7 bases. CDR3 length: 11 residues. The germline V gene encodes CDR1 MNHEY and CDR2 SVGAGI. V was clipped by 4 bases and J by 9 bases; unmatched bases: 2. CDR3 sequence (DNA): TGTGCCAGCAGTTTGACAGGGCGCTACACCTTC. Translation: CASSLTGRYTF.

J is TRBJ1-1 and V is TRBV12-1. TRBV12-1 is listed as a pseudogene. CDR3 length: 15 amino acids. CDR3 bases: TGTGCCAGCAGCTTTGTCTCCCGGGGGGGGACTGAAGCTTTCTTT. The encoded protein is CASSFVSRGGTEAFF.

This rearrangement joins TRBV19 to TRBJ2-7; D is possibly TRBD1 (5 bases). Trimming took 3 bases from V and 6 from J, leaving 9 bases between them. This CDR3 is 12 amino acids long. Germline V gene lookup returns CDR1 LNHDA and CDR2 SQIVND (reference sequence). CDR3 bases: TGTGCCAGTAGTATTAGGGGATCCGAGCAGTACTTC. Translating gives CASSIRGSEQYF.

The chain links TRBV23-1 to TRBJ2-7; no reliable D call. TRBV23-1 is treated as an ORF (open reading frame) with a function not yet certain. CDR3 length equals 14 residues. V lost 2 bases and J 0 bases, leaving 8 bases between the germline ends. The CDR3 here is CASSQHRISYEQYF. In DNA form, the CDR3 reads TGCGCCAGCAGTCAACACAGAATCTCCTACGAGCAGTACTTC.

The chain carries TRBV5-4 and TRBJ1-2, with D unresolved. Trimming removed 3 bases at V and 0 bases at J, with 9 bases between. This CDR3 is 14 amino acids long. From germline, CDR1 is SGHNT and CDR2 YYREEE (reference sequence). The CDR3 DNA sequence: TGTGCCAGCAGCTCCGCCGCTGCTAACTATGGCTACACCTTC. It is translated as CASSSAAANYGYTF.

V gene TRBV19 combines with J gene TRBJ1-6, with no clear D. Trimming removed 7 bases at V and 6 bases at J, with 13 bases between. CDR1 is LNHDA, CDR2 SQIVND, per germline (reference sequence). CDR3 length equals 14 residues. The CDR3 region is CASTLGRINSPLHF. In nucleotides, the CDR3 is TGTGCCAGTACCCTTGGACGGATTAATTCACCCCTCCACTTT.

DNA of the CDR3: TGTGCCAGCAGTTACTCAATTTGGGATGAGACCCAGTACTTC. It is translated as CASSYSIWDETQYF. The chain employs TRBV6-5 and TRBJ2-5; D remains unclear. The CDR3 sequence is 14 residues long. Germline assignment: CDR1 MNHEY and CDR2 SVGAGI. The V end lost 0 bases, the J end lost 5 bases, and 10 bases lay between the germline ends.

The V gene is TRBV7-8, the J gene TRBJ1-6, with 10 bases lining up with TRBD1. The CDR3 has 16 amino acids. CDR1 and CDR2 (germline): SGHVS, FQNEAQ. The V segment lost 1 base and the J segment 5 bases; nucleotides outside the gene matches: 2. The CDR3 region is CASSLGGTGDNSPLHF. The CDR3 DNA reads as TGTGCCAGCAGCTTAGGTGGGACAGGGGATAATTCACCCCTCCACTTT. The full variable domain, completed using reference TRBV7-8 and TRBJ1-6, is GAGVSQSPRYKVAKRGQDVALRCDPISGHVSLFWYQQALGQGPEFLTYFQNEAQLDKSGLPSDRFFAERPEGSVSTLKIQRTQQEDSAVYLCASSLGGTGDNSPLHFGNGTRLTVT.

In its sample, this clone was seen once. The genes are TRBV7-3 and TRBJ2-3; the match to TRBD2 covers 8 bases. CDR1 is SGHTA and CDR2 is FQGTGA in the germline V gene. Trimming cost V 5 bases and J 0 bases; bases outside gene matches: 7. There are 16 residues in the CDR3. Here the CDR3 reads CASSAGRAPSTDTQYF. In DNA, the CDR3 is TGTGCCAGCAGCGCCGGGAGGGCCCCTAGCACAGATACGCAGTATTTT.

V and J are TRBV13 and TRBJ1-4, with 7 positions matching TRBD1. Trimming at V came to 7 bases and at J to 8 bases, leaving 10 bases not matched to a gene. Germline CDR1 reads PRHDT; CDR2 reads FYEKMQ (reference sequence). The CDR3 totals 14 residues. CDR3 DNA: TGTGCCAGCACCTTGACAGGGTTGGGAGAAAAACTGTTTTTT. Protein: CASTLTGLGEKLFF.

This clone was observed a single time. CDR3 sequence (DNA): TGTGCCTGGAGTGTGATAGCGGGAGTCTCCTACGAGCAGTACTTC. Amino acids: CAWSVIAGVSYEQYF. The chain is built from TRBV30 and TRBJ2-7, with TRBD2 matching 9 bases. The CDR3 consists of 15 residues. The V gene end was trimmed by 0 bases and the J gene end by 0 bases; junction bases not matched to a gene: 3. Germline-derived CDR1 and CDR2 are GTSNPN and SVGIG (reference sequence).

The chain couples TRBV6-5 to TRBJ1-2; TRBD1 matches at 7 bases. V was clipped by 5 bases and J by 4 bases; unmatched bases: 7. In germline, CDR1 is MNHEY, CDR2 SVGAGI. The CDR3 has 14 amino acids. CDR3 sequence (DNA): TGTGCCAGCAGTACCGGACAGGCCACCTATGGCTACACCTTC. Protein sequence: CASSTGQATYGYTF.

A word on this clone: Distinct nucleotide sequences in the sample also encode this CDR3. The rearrangement links TRBV5-1 to TRBJ2-5; maybe TRBD1 (6 bases). CDR3 length: 13 amino acids. V lost 3 bases, J lost 5 bases, and 11 bases lay in between. Germline-derived CDR1 and CDR2 are SGHRS and YFSETQ. CDR3 DNA: TGCGCCAGCAGCTCACAGGGAGCGGAGACCCAGTACTTC. It encodes CASSSQGAETQYF. The whole variable domain, filled in from reference TRBV5-1 and TRBJ2-5, reads KAGVTQTPRYLIKTRGQQVTLSCSPISGHRSVSWYQQTPGQGLQFLFEYFSETQRNKGNFPGRFSGRQFSNSRSEMNVSTLELGDSALYLCASSSQGAETQYFGPGTRLLVL.

This chain connects TRBV25-1 to TRBJ1-1, with TRBD1 as a possible D gene (6 bases). V lost 6 bases, J lost 4 bases, and 21 bases lay in between. From germline, CDR1 is MGHDK and CDR2 SYGVNS. The CDR3 contains 16 residues. The CDR3 bases are TGTGCCAGCAGCCATAAGAGGGGGGCTTTGAGCACTGAAGCTTTCTTT. Translated: CASSHKRGALSTEAFF.

The gene calls are TRBV19 and TRBJ1-5; 9 bases align to TRBD1. Germline CDR1 reads LNHDA; CDR2 reads SQIVND (reference sequence). This CDR3 has 16 amino acids. Unmatched junction bases numbered 13, after V lost 6 bases and J lost 7 bases. The CDR3 reads CASSHVPGQGEQPQHF. In DNA, the CDR3 is TGTGCCAGTAGCCATGTACCGGGACAGGGCGAACAGCCCCAGCATTTT.

The V gene is TRBV6-1, the J gene TRBJ2-7, with 12 bases that match TRBD2. With 11 bases clipped from V and 7 bases from J, the junction kept 15 bases outside the gene matches. Looked up from germline, CDR1 is MNHNS and CDR2 is SASEGT. The CDR3 totals 15 residues. This CDR3 is CAVRLAGEGGREQYF. In nucleotides, the CDR3 is TGTGCCGTAAGACTAGCGGGAGAGGGTGGGAGGGAGCAGTACTTC.

This CDR3 is CAFRPLQETQYF. The CDR3 DNA is TGTGCCTTTAGACCATTACAAGAGACCCAGTACTTC. The V and J genes are TRBV30 and TRBJ2-5; D not certain. The CDR3 sequence is 12 residues long. Between the trimmed V and J ends, which lost 7 bases and 2 bases, there was a span of 11 bases. The germline gives CDR1 GTSNPN, CDR2 SVGIG (reference sequence). Filled out from reference TRBV30 and TRBJ2-5, the complete variable domain reads SQTIHQWPATLVQPVGSPLSLECTVEGTSNPNLYWYRQAAGRGLQLLFYSVGIGQISSEVPQNLSASRPQDRQFILSSKKLLLSDSGFYLCAFRPLQETQYFGPGTRLLVL.

The CDR3 coding sequence is TGTGCCAGCAGTGAATACGATCAGGTTGTGAACATTCAGTACTTC. It codes for CASSEYDQVVNIQYF. The rearrangement joins TRBV6-1 to TRBJ2-4, with D unresolved. This CDR3 contains 15 residues. The germline V gene encodes CDR1 MNHNS and CDR2 SASEGT. V was clipped by 2 bases and J by 7 bases, with 15 bases between them.

Turning to this clone: Sequence at one end of the junction differs from germline and may be a read error. The genes are TRBV7-7 and TRBJ2-1; 7 nucleotides match TRBD2. The CDR3 is 16 residues long. The V gene's germline CDR1 is SSHAT and CDR2 FNYEAQ (reference sequence). The CDR3 here is CASSLATSDPYNEQFF. The CDR3 nucleotides read TGTGCTAGCAGCTTGGCAACTAGCGACCCATACAATGAGCAGTTCTTC.

The chain combines TRBV27 with TRBJ2-1, with D possibly being TRBD2 (6 bases). Per the germline V gene, CDR1 is MNHEY and CDR2 is SMNVEV (reference sequence). The CDR3 extends over 14 amino acids. Deletions cut 4 bases from V and 4 bases from J, with 11 bases between. The CDR3 here is CASSSAGLYNEQFF. CDR3 DNA: TGTGCCAGCAGTTCGGCGGGACTTTACAATGAGCAGTTCTTC.

The V and J genes are TRBV6-6 and TRBJ1-5; TRBD1 matches 8 bases. Germline assignment: CDR1 MNHNY and CDR2 SVGAGI (reference sequence). This CDR3 has 16 residues. V lost 2 bases and J lost 7; bases outside the gene matches: 10. This CDR3 is CASSYLFSGGSQPQHF. CDR3 nucleotides: TGTGCCAGCAGTTACCTCTTTTCAGGGGGCTCCCAGCCCCAGCATTTT.

This clone appeared once. The chain couples TRBV6-6 to TRBJ2-3; the D gene is possibly TRBD2 (6 bases). This CDR3 is built from 16 residues. The germline CDR1 and CDR2 sequences are MNHNY and SVGAGI (reference sequence). V lost 4 bases to trimming and J lost 0 bases, with 14 bases between them. The CDR3 spells CASSSPSSASTDTQYF. CDR3 sequence (DNA): TGTGCCAGCAGTTCGCCTTCTAGCGCTAGCACAGATACGCAGTATTTT.

This rearrangement joins TRBV10-3 to TRBJ2-5; TRBD1 matches at 10 bases. This CDR3 has 16 residues. Germline V gives CDR1 ENHRY, CDR2 SYGVKD. V shed 3 bases, J shed 4 bases, and the junction held 8 bases outside the gene matches. CDR3 DNA: TGTGCCATCAGTGATCTGGGACAGGGGAACGGAGAGACCCAGTACTTC. This codes for CAISDLGQGNGETQYF.

The chain is built from TRBV5-8 and TRBJ2-1, with TRBD1 matching 8 bases. Germline V CDR1 and CDR2: SGHTS, YDEGEE. The J segment lost 3 bases and the V segment lost 4 bases, leaving 9 bases of the junction unmatched. The CDR3 sequence is 16 residues long. Here the CDR3 reads CASSLEQGARYNEQFF. The CDR3 DNA follows: TGTGCCAGCAGCCTCGAGCAGGGGGCGCGCTACAATGAGCAGTTCTTC. Combining the CDR3 with reference TRBV5-8 and TRBJ2-1 gives the whole variable domain EAGVTQSPTHLIKTRGQQATLRCSPISGHTSVYWYQQALGLGLQFLLWYDEGEERNRGNFPPRFSGRQFPNYSSELNVNALELEDSALYLCASSLEQGARYNEQFFGPGTRLTVL.